The subject of this entry is one T cell receptor beta chain. Its antigen is as yet unknown. TCRdb's table, derived via immunoSEQ multiplex PCR, lists solely in-frame clones and lacks some. The sample holds some 120,000 clones; approximately 91% are singletons and the top ten take roughly 1.4%. These data originate in a study of cytomegalovirus exposure and HLA in healthy donors. The overall study: The same platform was used for the 100 to 150 validation repertoires and the approximately 670 first-cohort repertoires, a later analysis reported. Broader study findings: Among TCR beta chains, those listed as cytomegalovirus-associated numbered about 160. Specific recognition of CMV antigens was confirmed in vitro for three chains (all CMV-associated).

The specimen sequenced was PBMCs. The sequence was obtained from a man younger than 45 in good health and CMV-seronegative.

CDR3 nucleotides: TGTGCCAGCAGTTATACTAAGGTGGGTCAGCCCCAGCATTTT. It is translated as CASSYTKVGQPQHF. The chain couples TRBV6-5 to TRBJ1-5, with unresolved D. Germline CDR1 MNHEY, CDR2 SVGAGI. The length of the CDR3 is 14 residues. The germline V and J ends were trimmed by 3 bases and 6 bases, with 12 bases remaining between them.